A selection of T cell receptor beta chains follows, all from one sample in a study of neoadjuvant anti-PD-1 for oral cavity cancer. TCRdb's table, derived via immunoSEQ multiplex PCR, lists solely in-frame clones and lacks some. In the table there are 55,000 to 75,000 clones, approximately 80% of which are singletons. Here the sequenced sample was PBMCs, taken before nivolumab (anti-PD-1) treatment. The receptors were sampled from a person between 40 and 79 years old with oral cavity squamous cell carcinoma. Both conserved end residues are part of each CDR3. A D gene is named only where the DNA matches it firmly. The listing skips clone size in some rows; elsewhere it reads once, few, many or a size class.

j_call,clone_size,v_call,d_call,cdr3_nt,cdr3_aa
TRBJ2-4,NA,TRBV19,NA,TGTGCCAGTAGTAGGTGGGGGGCCGGGGAAAACATTCAGTACTTC,CASSRWGAGENIQYF
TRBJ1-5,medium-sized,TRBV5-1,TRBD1,TGCGCCAGCAGCTTGGTGCCCGGACAGGGCAATCAGCCCCAGCATTTT,CASSLVPGQGNQPQHF
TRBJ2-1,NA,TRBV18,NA,TGTGCCAGCTCACCCAACTCCCTACGGGAGTACTCCTACAATGAGCAGTTCTTC,CASSPNSLREYSYNEQFF
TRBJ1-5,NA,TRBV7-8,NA,TGTGCCAGCAGCTTACTGTCGGGGGGCAATCAGCCCCAGCATTTT,CASSLLSGGNQPQHF
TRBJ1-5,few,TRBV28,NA,TGTGCCAGCAGTTTCCCTGGACAGTATAGCAATCAGCCCCAGCATTTT,CASSFPGQYSNQPQHF
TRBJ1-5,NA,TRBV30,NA,TGCGCCTGGAGTGTACTCGGAGAGCTAAAACCCCAGCATTTT,CAWSVLGELKPQHF
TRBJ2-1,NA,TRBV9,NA,TGTGCCAGCAGCGTAGAGGGACAATACAATGAGCAGTTCTTC,CASSVEGQYNEQFF
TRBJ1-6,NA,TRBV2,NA,TGTGCCAGCAGTGTTCGGCCATATAATTCACCCCTCCACTTT,CASSVRPYNSPLHF
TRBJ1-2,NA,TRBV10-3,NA,TGTGCCATCCACGGAGACGTTTTGGGGACGAATAACTATGGCTACACCTTC,CAIHGDVLGTNNYGYTF
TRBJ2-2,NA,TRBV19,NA,TGTGCCAGCAGGTGGCGGACCACCGGGGAGCTGTTTTTT,CASRWRTTGELFF
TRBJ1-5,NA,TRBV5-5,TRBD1,TGTGCCAGCAGCTGGGACAGACATCAGCCCCAGCATTTT,CASSWDRHQPQHF
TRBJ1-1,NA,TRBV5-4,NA,TGTGCCAGCAGCCCGATGACAGTGAACACTGAAGCTTTCTTT,CASSPMTVNTEAFF
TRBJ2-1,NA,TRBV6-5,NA,TGTGCCAGCAGGACAGGCGGTGAGCAGTTCTTC,CASRTGGEQFF
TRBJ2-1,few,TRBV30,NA,TGTGCCTGGACAGCCTCCAATGAGCAGTTCTTC,CAWTASNEQFF
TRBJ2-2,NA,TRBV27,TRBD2,TGTGCCAGCAGTTTTTTAGCGGGAGTTAACACCGGGGAGCTGTTTTTT,CASSFLAGVNTGELFF
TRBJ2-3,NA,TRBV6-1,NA,TGTGCCGGTCATGCCCCCGGGGGGCCGCAGTATTTT,CAGHAPGGPQYF
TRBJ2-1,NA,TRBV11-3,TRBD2,TGTGCCAGCAGCTTAGCTGACCCGGGACTAGCGGGAGTAGGTGAGCAGTTCTTC,CASSLADPGLAGVGEQFF
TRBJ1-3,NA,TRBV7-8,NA,TGTGCCAGCAGCTTAGAGGGACGGGACACCATATATTTT,CASSLEGRDTIYF
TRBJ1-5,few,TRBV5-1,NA,TGCGCCAGCAGCTTGACGACGGATCAGCCCCAGCATTTT,CASSLTTDQPQHF
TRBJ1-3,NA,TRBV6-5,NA,TGTGCCAGCAGTTACACCAGGATGGGAAACACCATATATTTT,CASSYTRMGNTIYF
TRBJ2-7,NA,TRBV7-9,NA,TGTGCCAGCAGCTTAGCCTGGCAGGGGAGCTCCTACGAGCAGTACTTC,CASSLAWQGSSYEQYF
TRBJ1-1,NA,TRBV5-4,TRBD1,TGTGCCAGCAGCTTGGGGGCACCGGGACAGGCCAACACTGAAGCTTTCTTT,CASSLGAPGQANTEAFF
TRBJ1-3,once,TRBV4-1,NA,TGCGCCAGCAGCCAAGGTCCGGTGTTTACGGGGACTGGAAACACCATATATTTT,CASSQGPVFTGTGNTIYF
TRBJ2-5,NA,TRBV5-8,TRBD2,TGTGCCAGCAGCTCCCCCGGACTAGCGGGAGTGGAGACCCAGTACTTC,CASSSPGLAGVETQYF
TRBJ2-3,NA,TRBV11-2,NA,TGTGCCAGCACCCCTAAGGGGGGGGAGGGAGATACGCAGTATTTT,CASTPKGGEGDTQYF
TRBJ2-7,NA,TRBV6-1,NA,TGTGCCAGCACCCCAGACATATACGAGCAGTACTTC,CASTPDIYEQYF
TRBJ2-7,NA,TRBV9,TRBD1,TGTGCCAGCAGCGTAGGAGGGACAGGGTTCTACGAGCAGTACTTC,CASSVGGTGFYEQYF
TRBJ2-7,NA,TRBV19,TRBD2,TGTGCCAGTAGTCCTCGGGGTAGCGGGATGAGCGAGCAGTACTTC,CASSPRGSGMSEQYF
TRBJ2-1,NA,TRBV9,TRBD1,TGTGCCAGCAGCGTAAGGGACAGAAATTTCAATGAGCAGTTCTTC,CASSVRDRNFNEQFF
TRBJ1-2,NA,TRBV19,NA,TGTGCCAGTAGTATAGCCGAGGGAGGCTATGGCTACACCTTC,CASSIAEGGYGYTF
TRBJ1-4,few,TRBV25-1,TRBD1,TGTGCCAGCAGCTCGCGGGGGGCTTGGACAGGGGATGAAAAACTGTTTTTT,CASSSRGAWTGDEKLFF
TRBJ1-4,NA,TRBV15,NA,TGTGCCACCAGCAGGGGGGCCGCGAGTGAAAAACTGTTTTTT,CATSRGAASEKLFF
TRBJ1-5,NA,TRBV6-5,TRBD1,TGTGCCAGCAGTTACTCTGACAGGGACAATCAGCCCCAGCATTTT,CASSYSDRDNQPQHF
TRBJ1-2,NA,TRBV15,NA,TGTGCCACCAGCACTTATGGGCAACCGTCTAACTATGGCTACACCTTC,CATSTYGQPSNYGYTF
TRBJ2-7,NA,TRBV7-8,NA,TGTGCCAGCAGCCGGGACCCCCACGAGCAGTACTTC,CASSRDPHEQYF
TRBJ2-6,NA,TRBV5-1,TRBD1,TGCGCCAGCAGCTTGAGAGGTACCGGGACAGCGATATCTGGGGCCAACGTCCTGACTTTC,CASSLRGTGTAISGANVLTF
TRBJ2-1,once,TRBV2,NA,TGTGCCAGCGTCCGACATCCTGGGGGATACAATGAGCAGTTCTTC,CASVRHPGGYNEQFF